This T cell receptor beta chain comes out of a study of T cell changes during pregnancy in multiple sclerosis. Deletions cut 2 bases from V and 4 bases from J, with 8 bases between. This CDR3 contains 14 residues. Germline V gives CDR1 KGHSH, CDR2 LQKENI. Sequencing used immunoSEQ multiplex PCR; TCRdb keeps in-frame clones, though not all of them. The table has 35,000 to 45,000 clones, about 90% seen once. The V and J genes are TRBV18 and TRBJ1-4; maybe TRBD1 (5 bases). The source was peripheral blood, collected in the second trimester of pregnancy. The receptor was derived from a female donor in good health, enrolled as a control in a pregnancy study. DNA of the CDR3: TGTGCCAGCTCACCAAGGGGCCTTAATGAAAAACTGTTTTTT. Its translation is CASSPRGLNEKLFF.